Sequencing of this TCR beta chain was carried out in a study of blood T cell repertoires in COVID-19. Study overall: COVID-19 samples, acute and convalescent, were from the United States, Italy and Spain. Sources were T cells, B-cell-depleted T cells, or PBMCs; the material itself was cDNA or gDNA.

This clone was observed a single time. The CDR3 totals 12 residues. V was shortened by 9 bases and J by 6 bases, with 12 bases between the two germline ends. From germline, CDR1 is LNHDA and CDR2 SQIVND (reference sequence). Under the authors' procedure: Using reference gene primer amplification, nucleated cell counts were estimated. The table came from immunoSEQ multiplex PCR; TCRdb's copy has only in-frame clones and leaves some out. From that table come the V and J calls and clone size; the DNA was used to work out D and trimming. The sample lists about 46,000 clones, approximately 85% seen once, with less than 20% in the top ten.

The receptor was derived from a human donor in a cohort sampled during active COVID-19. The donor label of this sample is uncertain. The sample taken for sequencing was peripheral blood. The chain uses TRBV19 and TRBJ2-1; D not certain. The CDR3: CARSLVVNEQFF. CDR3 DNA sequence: TGTGCCAGATCCTTAGTAGTCAATGAGCAGTTCTTC.